This passage covers 13 T cell receptor beta chains from one sample sequenced in a study of blood T cell repertoires in COVID-19. Only in-frame clones appear in the TCRdb table, and some are missing; sequencing was by immunoSEQ multiplex PCR. The top ten hold under 4.5% of the sample, which has over 250,000 clones, about 88% seen once. The sample was peripheral blood. The receptors were sampled from a man in his 60s who had recovered from COVID-19.

This clone is a singleton in its sample. This chain connects TRBV5-4 to TRBJ2-4; D remains unclear. The germline V gene has CDR1 SGHNT and CDR2 YYREEE (reference sequence). This CDR3 region has 17 residues. Trimming took off 0 bases at V and 2 bases at J, with 15 bases between the two ends. The CDR3 DNA reads as TGTGCCAGCAGCTTGGACGCCCTAAGAGAAACCAAAAACATTCAGTACTTC. Translation: CASSLDALRETKNIQYF.

The genes are TRBV7-3 and TRBJ1-2; 11 bases align to TRBD1. Losses at the gene ends were 11 bases for V and 3 bases for J; bases not matched to a gene: 14. The CDR3 runs 16 residues. Germline V gives CDR1 SGHTA, CDR2 FQGTGA. The CDR3 region is CAGGTGGDIRDYGYTF. DNA of the CDR3: TGTGCCGGCGGGACAGGGGGAGATATTAGAGACTATGGCTACACCTTC. Together with reference TRBV7-3 and TRBJ1-2, the CDR3 gives the full variable domain: GAGVSQTPSNKVTEKGKYVELRCDPISGHTALYWYRQSLGQGPEFLIYFQGTGAADDSGLPNDRFFAVRPEGSVSTLKIQRTERGDSAVYLCAGGTGGDIRDYGYTFGSGTRLTVV.

The V gene is TRBV20-1, the J gene TRBJ1-2, with no clear D. Per germline, CDR1 DFQATT and CDR2 SNEGSKA (reference sequence). Trimming removed 4 bases at V and 4 bases at J, with 7 bases between. CDR3 length: 11 amino acids. Here the CDR3 reads CSAKLAYGYTF. The CDR3 coding sequence is TGCAGTGCTAAATTGGCCTATGGCTACACCTTC.

The chain couples TRBV7-6 to TRBJ2-1; TRBD2 matches at 12 bases. V shed 5 bases, J shed 4 bases, and the junction held 9 bases outside the gene matches. The CDR3 extends over 17 amino acids. Germline values: CDR1 SGHVS, CDR2 FNYEAQ. The CDR3 coding sequence is TGTGCCAGCAGCCCAGGGGCTAGCGGGGGGGCGTACAATGAGCAGTTCTTC. Protein: CASSPGASGGAYNEQFF.

The J gene is TRBJ2-7, the V gene TRBV18; TRBD1 matches at 12 bases. The trim removed 6 bases at V and 6 bases at J, leaving 12 bases unmatched. Per germline, CDR1 KGHSH and CDR2 LQKENI. The CDR3 length is 16 residues. The CDR3 sequence is CASSSQRDRGLVEQYF. DNA for the CDR3: TGTGCCAGCTCGAGCCAACGGGACAGGGGGCTAGTCGAGCAGTACTTC.

J is TRBJ2-1 and V is TRBV21-1; no check of the table's D call, TRBD1, against the DNA was made. TRBV21-1 constitutes a pseudogene. This CDR3 has 12 residues. Here the CDR3 reads CASETGNGEQFF. The DNA of the CDR3 is TGTGCCAGCGAGACAGGGAACGGTGAGCAGTTCTTC.

The J gene is TRBJ1-1, the V gene TRBV6-5; TRBD1 aligns across 7 bases. V lost 5 bases, J lost 5 bases, and 11 bases stayed unmatched. This CDR3 has 15 residues. CDR1 and CDR2 (germline): MNHEY, SVGAGI. DNA of the CDR3: TGTGCCAGCAGTCCCGGTGACAGGGTAGAAACTGAAGCTTTCTTT. Residues: CASSPGDRVETEAFF.

CDR3 DNA sequence: TGTGCCAGCAGCCCTGCCCTGGGGACACTTAATTCACCCCTCCACTTT. Its protein product is CASSPALGTLNSPLHF. The J gene is TRBJ1-6, the V gene TRBV5-5; tentatively, D is TRBD1 (6 bases). Trimming stripped 4 bases from V and 6 bases from J, with 17 bases between. The length of the CDR3 is 16 residues. CDR1 and CDR2 from the germline V gene are SGHKS and YYEKEE (reference sequence).

The chain links TRBV19 to TRBJ1-4, with a weak D call TRBD1 (6 bases). Germline-derived CDR1 and CDR2 are LNHDA and SQIVND (reference sequence). This CDR3 has 14 amino acids. Trimming shortened V by 3 bases and J by 8 bases, and 13 bases separated the two germline ends. CDR3 sequence reads: CASSITGTREKLFF. The CDR3 nucleotides read TGTGCCAGTAGTATTACCGGGACAAGGGAAAAACTGTTTTTT.

The rearrangement uses TRBV19 and TRBJ1-1; 9 bases are shared with TRBD1. Trimming cost V 7 bases and J 4 bases; bases outside gene matches: 7. Germline V lookup: CDR1 LNHDA, CDR2 SQIVND (reference sequence). This CDR3 comprises 14 residues. The CDR3, as DNA: TGTGCCAGTAATTCGTTGGACAGGGGCACTGAAGCTTTCTTT. Its protein product is CASNSLDRGTEAFF.

The chain carries TRBV5-6 and TRBJ1-5; the D gene is possibly TRBD1 (5 bases). The CDR3 contains 13 residues. Trimming removed 2 bases at V and 7 bases at J, with 10 bases between. The germline gives CDR1 SGHDT, CDR2 YYEEEE. CDR3 in DNA: TGTGCCAGCAGCTTCCAAAGGGGACAGCCCCAGCATTTT. Residues: CASSFQRGQPQHF. Full variable domain (outside the CDR3, taken from reference TRBV5-6 and TRBJ1-5): DAGVTQSPTHLIKTRGQQVTLRCSPKSGHDTVSWYQQALGQGPQFIFQYYEEEERQRGNFPDRFSGHQFPNYSSELNVNALLLGDSALYLCASSFQRGQPQHFGDGTRLSIL.

The chain recombines TRBV5-1 with TRBJ2-5; 8 bases agree with TRBD1. The germline gives CDR1 SGHRS, CDR2 YFSETQ. The CDR3 runs 15 residues. With 1 base clipped from V and 4 bases from J, the junction kept 6 bases outside the gene matches. The CDR3 spells CASSLFAGGLETQYF. The CDR3 DNA follows: TGCGCCAGCAGCTTGTTTGCAGGGGGCTTAGAGACCCAGTACTTC.

This chain joins TRBV18 and TRBJ2-7; 12 nucleotides agree with TRBD2. From germline, CDR1 is KGHSH and CDR2 LQKENI. The CDR3 has 15 residues. The V and J ends lost 3 bases and 2 bases, in that order; junction bases with no gene match: 2. The CDR3 is CASSPSSGGAYEQYF. The CDR3 DNA is TGTGCCAGCTCACCGTCTAGCGGGGGGGCCTACGAGCAGTACTTC.